Detailed here is one TCR beta chain. The assay was immunoSEQ multiplex PCR, and TCRdb's table has in-frame clones only and misses some. The sample gives roughly 200,000 clones, 80% to 85% of which show up once; roughly 1.2% is in the top ten. These data belong to a study of cytomegalovirus exposure and HLA in healthy donors. Germline CDR1 and CDR2: SGHRS and YFSETQ. Trimming took 5 bases from V and 5 from J; bases not matched to a gene: 7. This CDR3 has 15 amino acids. This chain connects TRBV5-1 to TRBJ1-6; 7 nucleotides match TRBD1. Sample: PBMCs. This TCR was sampled from a woman between 25 and 40 years old in good health and CMV-seronegative. In DNA form, the CDR3 reads TGCGCCAGCAGTCCAGCCGGGACAGATAATTCACCCCTCCACTTT. This sequence encodes CASSPAGTDNSPLHF.